The 3 T cell receptor beta chains reported below all come from one sample, sequenced in a study of T cell repertoires in cytomegalovirus infection. Via MiXCR, TCRdb re-called the reads, giving one row per CDR3 protein. Of hundreds of thousands of distinct CDR3 sequences in the sample, about a third were seen once. Their antigens remain unidentified. The sequencing here drew on cultured CD8+ T cells from PBMCs, taken from culture after CMV antigen stimulation. The origin of the receptors is a human donor in good health (CMV status not recorded). Some clones in this sample may be carry-over from other donors' samples.

This clonotype has a single count. The junction does not match germline at one end; this may be a read error. The chain joins TRBV12-3 or TRBV12-4 to TRBJ2-2; D not certain. This CDR3 is built from 15 residues. This CDR3 reads CTSSLGLGPTGELFF. The CDR3 DNA sequence: TGTACCAGCAGTTTAGGGTTAGGGCCCACCGGGGAGCTGTTTTTT.

This clonotype was counted ten times or more. V and J are TRBV7-2 and TRBJ2-7, with TRBD2 identical over 7 bases. This CDR3 spans 15 amino acids. V lost 5 bases, J lost 7 bases, and 14 bases stayed unmatched. Per the germline V gene, CDR1 is SGHTA and CDR2 is FQGNSA. The DNA of the CDR3 is TGTGCCAGCAGCCTCTGGGAGGGACCCCTGGAGGAGCAGTACTTC. Translation: CASSLWEGPLEEQYF.

The chain has TRBV20-1 and TRBJ2-5; TRBD2 matches 11 bases. The CDR3 loop spans 16 amino acids. Germline CDR1 reads DFQATT; CDR2 reads SNEGSKA (reference sequence). With V trimmed by 2 bases and J by 5 bases, 10 bases remained unmatched. For the CDR3, the DNA is TGCAGTGCTAGACCGAATAGCGGGGGGGCATACGAGACCCAGTACTTC. It encodes CSARPNSGGAYETQYF.